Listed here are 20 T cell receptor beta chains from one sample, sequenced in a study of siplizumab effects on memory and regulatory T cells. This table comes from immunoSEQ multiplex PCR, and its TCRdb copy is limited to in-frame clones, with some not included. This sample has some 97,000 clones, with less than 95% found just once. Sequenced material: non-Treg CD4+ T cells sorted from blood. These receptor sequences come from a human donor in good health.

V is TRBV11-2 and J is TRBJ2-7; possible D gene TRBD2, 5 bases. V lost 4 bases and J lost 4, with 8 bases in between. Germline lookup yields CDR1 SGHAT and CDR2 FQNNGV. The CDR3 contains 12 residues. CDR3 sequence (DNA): TGTGCCAGCAGCTCAGAGGGATACGAGCAGTACTTC. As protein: CASSSEGYEQYF.

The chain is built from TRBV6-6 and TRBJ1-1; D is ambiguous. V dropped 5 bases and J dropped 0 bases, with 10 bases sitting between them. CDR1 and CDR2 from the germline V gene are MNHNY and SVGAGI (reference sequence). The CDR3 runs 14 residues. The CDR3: CASSVNEMNTEAFF. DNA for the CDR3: TGTGCCAGCAGTGTCAACGAGATGAACACTGAAGCTTTCTTT.

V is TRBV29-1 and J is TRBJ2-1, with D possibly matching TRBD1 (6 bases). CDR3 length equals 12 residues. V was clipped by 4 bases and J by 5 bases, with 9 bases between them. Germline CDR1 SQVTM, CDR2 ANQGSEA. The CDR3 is CSVGTVHNEQFF. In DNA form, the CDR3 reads TGCAGCGTTGGGACAGTCCACAATGAGCAGTTCTTC.

The CDR3 reads CASSERLATGELFF. The CDR3, as DNA: TGTGCCAGCAGCGAGAGACTAGCGACCGGGGAGCTGTTTTTT. This chain joins TRBV9 and TRBJ2-2; 8 nucleotides align to TRBD2. The CDR3 sequence is 14 residues long. The germline V gene encodes CDR1 SGDLS and CDR2 YYNGEE. V lost 3 bases to trimming and J lost 5 bases; unmatched junction nucleotides: 3.

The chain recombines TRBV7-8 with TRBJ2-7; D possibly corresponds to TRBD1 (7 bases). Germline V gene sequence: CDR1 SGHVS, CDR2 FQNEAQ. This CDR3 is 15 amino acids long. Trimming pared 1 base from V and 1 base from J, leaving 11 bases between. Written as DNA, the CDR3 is TGTGCCAGCAGCTTAGAGACAGGGAGGTCCTACGAGCAGTACTTC. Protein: CASSLETGRSYEQYF.

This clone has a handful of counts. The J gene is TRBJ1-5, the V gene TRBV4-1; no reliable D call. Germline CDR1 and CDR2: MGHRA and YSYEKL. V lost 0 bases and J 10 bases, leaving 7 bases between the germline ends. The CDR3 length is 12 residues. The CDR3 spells CASSQDVGPQHF. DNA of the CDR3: TGCGCCAGCAGCCAAGACGTCGGCCCCCAGCATTTT.

CDR3 sequence (DNA): TGTGCCAGCAGTGGGACAGGGGCGTTCAATGAGCAGTTCTTC. It yields the protein CASSGTGAFNEQFF. The chain has TRBV6-6 and TRBJ2-1; 10 nucleotides match TRBD1. Germline V gene sequence: CDR1 MNHNY, CDR2 SVGAGI (reference sequence). Trimming took 5 bases from V and 6 from J; bases not matched to a gene: 4. CDR3 length: 14 amino acids.

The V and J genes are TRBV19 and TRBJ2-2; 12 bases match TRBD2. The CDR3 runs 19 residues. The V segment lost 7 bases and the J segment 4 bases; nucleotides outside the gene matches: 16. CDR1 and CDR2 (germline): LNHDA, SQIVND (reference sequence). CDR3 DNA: TGTGCCAGTACAGTCCTCCGGAGGACTAGCGGGGTCTCCACCGGGGAGCTGTTTTTT. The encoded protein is CASTVLRRTSGVSTGELFF.

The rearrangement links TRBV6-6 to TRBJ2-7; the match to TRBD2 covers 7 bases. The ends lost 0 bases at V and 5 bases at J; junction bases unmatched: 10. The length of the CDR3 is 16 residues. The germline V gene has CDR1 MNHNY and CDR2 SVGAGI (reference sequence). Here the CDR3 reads CASSYSTGGPHHEQYF. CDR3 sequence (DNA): TGTGCCAGCAGTTACTCGACGGGAGGCCCCCATCACGAGCAGTACTTC.

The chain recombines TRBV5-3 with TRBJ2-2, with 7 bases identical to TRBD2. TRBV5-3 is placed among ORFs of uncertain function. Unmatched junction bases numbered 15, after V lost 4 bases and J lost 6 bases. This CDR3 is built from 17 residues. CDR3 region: CARSGSEAGELAGELFF. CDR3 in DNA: TGTGCCAGAAGCGGATCCGAGGCGGGAGAGTTGGCCGGGGAGCTGTTTTTT.

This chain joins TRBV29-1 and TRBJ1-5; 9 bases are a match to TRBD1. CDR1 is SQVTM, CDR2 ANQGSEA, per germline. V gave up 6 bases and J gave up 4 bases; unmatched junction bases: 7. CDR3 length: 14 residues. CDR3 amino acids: CSVGTGSGNQPQHF. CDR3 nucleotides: TGCAGCGTGGGGACAGGGAGCGGGAATCAGCCCCAGCATTTT.

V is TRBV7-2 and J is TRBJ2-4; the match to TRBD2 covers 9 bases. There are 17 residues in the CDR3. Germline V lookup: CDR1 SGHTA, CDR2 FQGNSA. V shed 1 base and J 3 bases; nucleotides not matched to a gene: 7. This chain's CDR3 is CASSLDSAGGGKNIQYF. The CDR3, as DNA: TGTGCCAGCAGCTTAGACTCTGCGGGAGGGGGCAAAAACATTCAGTACTTC.

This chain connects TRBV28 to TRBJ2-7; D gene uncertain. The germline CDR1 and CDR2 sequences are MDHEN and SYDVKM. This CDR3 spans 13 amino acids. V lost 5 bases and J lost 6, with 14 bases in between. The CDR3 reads CASSPQIYPEQYF. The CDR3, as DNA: TGTGCCAGCAGTCCCCAGATATATCCCGAGCAGTACTTC.

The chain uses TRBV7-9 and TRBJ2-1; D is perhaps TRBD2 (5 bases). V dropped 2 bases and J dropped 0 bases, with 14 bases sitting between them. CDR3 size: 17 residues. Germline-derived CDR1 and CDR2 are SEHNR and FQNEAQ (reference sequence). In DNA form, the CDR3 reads TGTGCCAGCAGCTTAAAATTCGACTACAGCTCCTACAATGAGCAGTTCTTC. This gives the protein CASSLKFDYSSYNEQFF.

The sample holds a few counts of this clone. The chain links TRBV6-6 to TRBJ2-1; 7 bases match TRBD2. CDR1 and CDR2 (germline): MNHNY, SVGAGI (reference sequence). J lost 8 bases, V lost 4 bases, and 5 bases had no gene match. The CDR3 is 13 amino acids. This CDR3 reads CASSSDGGDEQFF. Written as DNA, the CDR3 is TGTGCCAGCAGTTCGGATGGGGGGGATGAGCAGTTCTTC.

CDR3 DNA sequence: TGCGCCAGCAGTGAGACCCCCAGCGGGGCCAACAATGAGCAGTTCTTC. Encoded protein: CASSETPSGANNEQFF. The chain employs TRBV10-1 and TRBJ2-1, with 7 bases that match TRBD2. Per germline, CDR1 WNHNN and CDR2 SYGVQD (reference sequence). The CDR3 length is 16 residues. Unmatched junction bases numbered 9, after V lost 2 bases and J lost 5 bases.

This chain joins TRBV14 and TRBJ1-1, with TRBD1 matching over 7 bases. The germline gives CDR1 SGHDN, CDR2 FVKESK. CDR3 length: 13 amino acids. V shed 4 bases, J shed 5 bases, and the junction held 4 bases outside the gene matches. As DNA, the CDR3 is TGTGCCAGCAGCCTGCAGGGGGGAACTGAAGCTTTCTTT. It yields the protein CASSLQGGTEAFF.

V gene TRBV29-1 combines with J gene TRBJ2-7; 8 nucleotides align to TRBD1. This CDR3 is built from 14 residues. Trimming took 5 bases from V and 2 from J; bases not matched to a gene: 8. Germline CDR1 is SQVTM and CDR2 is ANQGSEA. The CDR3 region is CSVWTGTTTYEQYF. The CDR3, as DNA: TGCAGCGTTTGGACAGGGACGACGACCTACGAGCAGTACTTC.

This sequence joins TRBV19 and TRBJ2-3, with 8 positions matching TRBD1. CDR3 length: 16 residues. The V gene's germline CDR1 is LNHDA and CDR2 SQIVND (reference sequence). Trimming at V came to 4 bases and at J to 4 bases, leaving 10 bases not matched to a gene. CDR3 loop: CASSSFRGLRADTQYF. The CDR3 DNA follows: TGTGCCAGTAGTAGCTTCAGGGGGCTTCGAGCAGATACGCAGTATTTT.

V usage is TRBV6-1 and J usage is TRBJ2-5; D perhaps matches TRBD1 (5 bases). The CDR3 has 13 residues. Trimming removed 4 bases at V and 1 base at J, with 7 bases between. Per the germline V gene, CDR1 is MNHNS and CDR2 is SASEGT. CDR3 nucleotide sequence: TGTGCCAGCAGTGGACAGCCCCAAGAGACCCAGTACTTC. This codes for CASSGQPQETQYF.